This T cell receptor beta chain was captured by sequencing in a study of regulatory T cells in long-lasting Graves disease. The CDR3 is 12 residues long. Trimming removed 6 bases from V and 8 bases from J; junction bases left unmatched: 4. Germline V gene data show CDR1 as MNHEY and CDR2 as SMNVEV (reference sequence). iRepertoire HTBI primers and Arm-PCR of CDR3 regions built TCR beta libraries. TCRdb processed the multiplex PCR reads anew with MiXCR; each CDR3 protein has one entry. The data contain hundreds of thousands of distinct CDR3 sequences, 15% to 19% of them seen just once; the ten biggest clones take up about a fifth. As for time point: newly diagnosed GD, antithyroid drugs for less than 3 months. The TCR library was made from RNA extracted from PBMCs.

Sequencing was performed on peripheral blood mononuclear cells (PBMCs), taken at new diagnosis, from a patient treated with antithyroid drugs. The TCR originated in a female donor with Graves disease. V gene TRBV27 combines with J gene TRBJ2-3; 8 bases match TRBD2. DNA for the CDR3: TGTGCCAGCAGGCGGGGGGAAGCTACGCAGTATTTT. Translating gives CASRRGEATQYF.